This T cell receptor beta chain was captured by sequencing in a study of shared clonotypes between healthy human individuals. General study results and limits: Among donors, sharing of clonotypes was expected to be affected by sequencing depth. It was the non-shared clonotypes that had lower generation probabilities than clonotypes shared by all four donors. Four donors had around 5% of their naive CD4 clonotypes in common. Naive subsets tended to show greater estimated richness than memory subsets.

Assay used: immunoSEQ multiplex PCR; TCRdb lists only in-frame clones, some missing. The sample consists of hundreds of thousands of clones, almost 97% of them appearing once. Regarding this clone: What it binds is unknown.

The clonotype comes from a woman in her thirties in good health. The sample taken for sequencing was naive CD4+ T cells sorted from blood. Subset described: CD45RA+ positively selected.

CDR3 nucleotide sequence: TGTGCCAGTAGTATAGGGGGGATGGAGACCCAGTACTTC. Its translation: CASSIGGMETQYF. J is TRBJ2-5 and V is TRBV19, with D perhaps being TRBD1 or TRBD2 (5 bases each). Looked up from germline, CDR1 is LNHDA and CDR2 is SQIVND (reference sequence). The CDR3 contains 13 residues. V was cut by 1 base and J by 5 bases, with 8 bases left in between. The whole variable domain, remainder taken from reference TRBV19 and TRBJ2-5, is DGGITQSPKYLFRKEGQNVTLSCEQNLNHDAMYWYRQDPGQGLRLIYYSQIVNDFQKGDIAEGYSVSREKKESFPLTVTSAQKNPTAFYLCASSIGGMETQYFGPGTRLLVL.